The sequence of this T cell receptor (beta chain) was determined in a study of T cells in Graves' hyperthyroidism and ophthalmopathy. General observations from the study: A model of 13 V-J features distinguished ophthalmopathy from stable hyperthyroidism. Among clonotypes expanded in thyroid above 0.001, most were also found in blood.

Inclusion characteristics of ophthalmopathy patients comprised a Clinical Activity Score of at least 3, a NOSPECS grade of at least 4, and duration under 3 months. Patients were excluded because of uncontrolled infection, other autoimmune disease, pregnancy or lactation. This clonotype was picked up many times. The antigen is undetermined. Amplification of TCR beta CDR3 regions was performed using RNA transcripts as template. The HTBI primer set drove a first-round RT-PCR of the TCR CDR3. TCRdb used MiXCR to reprocess the multiplex PCR reads, holding one entry per CDR3 protein. The data show 550,000 to 600,000 distinct CDR3 sequences, 14% seen once. V was cut by 6 bases and J by 2 bases, with 12 bases left in between. Germline loops: CDR1 SNHLY, CDR2 FYNNEI. CDR3 size: 14 residues.

Sequenced input: blood. This TCR came from a woman aged 18-35 years with Graves' ophthalmopathy. The V and J genes are TRBV2 and TRBJ2-3; D is perhaps TRBD2 (5 bases). CDR3 coding DNA: TGTGCCAGCAGCCTTGACTACGACACAGATACGCAGTATTTT. Protein sequence: CASSLDYDTDTQYF.